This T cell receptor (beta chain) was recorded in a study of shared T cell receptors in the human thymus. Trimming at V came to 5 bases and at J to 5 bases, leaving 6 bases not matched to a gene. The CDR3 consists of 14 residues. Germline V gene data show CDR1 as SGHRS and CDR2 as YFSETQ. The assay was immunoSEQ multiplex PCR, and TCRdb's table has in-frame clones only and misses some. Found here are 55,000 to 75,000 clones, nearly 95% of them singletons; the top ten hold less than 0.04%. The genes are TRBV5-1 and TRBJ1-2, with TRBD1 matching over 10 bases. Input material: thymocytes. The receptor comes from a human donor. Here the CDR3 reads CASRPGQGHYGYTF. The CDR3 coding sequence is TGCGCCAGCAGACCGGGACAGGGGCATTATGGCTACACCTTC.